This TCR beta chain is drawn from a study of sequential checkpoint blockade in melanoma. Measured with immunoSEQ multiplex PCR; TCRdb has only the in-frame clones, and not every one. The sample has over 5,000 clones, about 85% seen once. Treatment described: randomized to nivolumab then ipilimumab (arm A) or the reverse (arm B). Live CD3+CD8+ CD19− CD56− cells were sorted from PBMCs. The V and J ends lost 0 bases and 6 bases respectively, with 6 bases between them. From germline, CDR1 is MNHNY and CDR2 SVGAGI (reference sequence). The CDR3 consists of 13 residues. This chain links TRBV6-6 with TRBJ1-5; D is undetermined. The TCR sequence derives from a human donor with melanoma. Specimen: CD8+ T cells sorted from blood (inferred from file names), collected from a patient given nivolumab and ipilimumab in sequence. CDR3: CASSYSLRQPQHF. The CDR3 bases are TGTGCCAGCAGTTACTCCCTCCGTCAGCCCCAGCATTTT.